A selection of T cell receptor beta chains follows, all from one sample in a study of graft-versus-host responses after intestinal transplantation. Repertoires were generated with immunoSEQ multiplex PCR, while TCRdb's copy carries only in-frame clones and drops some. In the table there are 93,000 or so clones, 93% of which are singletons. No antigens are known for them. Sample: unstimulated CD8+ T cells sorted from spleen or lymph node cells, taken before intestinal transplant. The receptors shown here come from a human donor who received an intestinal transplant. Both conserved end residues are part of each CDR3. The D gene is left open where the match is weak. For some rows the clone size is stated as once, few or many, or as a class when expanded; others skip it.

clone size	D gene	J gene	V gene	CDR3 protein	CDR3 DNA
-	-	TRBJ2-7	TRBV11-2	CASSFPGEQYF	TGTGCCAGCAGCTTCCCGGGCGAGCAGTACTTC
-	-	TRBJ1-6	TRBV27	CASSLSEGVNSPLHF	TGTGCCAGCAGTTTATCCGAAGGGGTGAATTCACCCCTCCACTTT
-	TRBD1	TRBJ2-7	TRBV2	CASSAGQGNADEQYF	TGTGCCAGCAGTGCGGGACAGGGAAATGCGGACGAGCAGTACTTC
-	-	TRBJ1-2	TRBV20-1	CSASQYYGYTF	TGCAGTGCTAGTCAGTACTATGGCTACACCTTC
-	-	TRBJ1-2	TRBV27	CASSSTGIYNYGYTF	TGTGCCAGCAGTTCAACAGGAATCTATAACTATGGCTACACCTTC
-	-	TRBJ1-5	TRBV6-1	CASSEGVGGDQPQHF	TGTGCCAGCAGTGAGGGGGTGGGGGGCGATCAGCCCCAGCATTTT
-	-	TRBJ1-2	TRBV5-8	CATFRRSDYGYTF	TGTGCCACCTTCCGCAGGTCAGACTATGGCTACACCTTC
-	TRBD1	TRBJ1-3	TRBV5-8	CASSPGLQGANTIYF	TGTGCCAGCAGCCCTGGGTTGCAGGGGGCAAACACCATATATTTT
-	TRBD2	TRBJ2-7	TRBV6-5	CASSYRNLAGESEQYF	TGTGCCAGCAGTTACCGTAATCTAGCGGGTGAGTCTGAGCAGTACTTC
-	-	TRBJ2-7	TRBV19	CASSIRLITGPSYEQYF	TGTGCCAGTAGTATCCGGTTGATAACGGGACCGTCCTACGAGCAGTACTTC
-	-	TRBJ2-3	TRBV6-5	CATRGAPDTQYF	TGTGCCACCCGGGGGGCTCCAGATACGCAGTATTTT
once	-	TRBJ2-7	TRBV10-3	CAISEGYRAYEQYF	TGTGCCATCAGTGAGGGGTACAGAGCCTACGAGCAGTACTTC
-	-	TRBJ1-5	TRBV9	CASSVGGGQPQHF	TGTGCCAGCAGCGTAGGGGGAGGACAGCCCCAGCATTTT
-	-	TRBJ2-1	TRBV19	CASSIRSYNEQFF	TGTGCCAGTAGTATTCGTTCCTACAATGAGCAGTTCTTC
-	TRBD1	TRBJ1-1	TRBV4-1	CASSQDPGQEAFF	TGCGCCAGCAGCCAAGACCCGGGACAGGAAGCTTTCTTT
-	-	TRBJ1-3	TRBV27	CASSLSWGTGNTIYF	TGTGCCAGCAGTTTATCGTGGGGGACTGGAAACACCATATATTTT
-	-	TRBJ1-1	TRBV15	CATSRARGGMNTEAFF	TGTGCCACCAGCAGAGCCCGGGGGGGGATGAACACTGAAGCTTTCTTT
-	-	TRBJ1-1	TRBV6-9	CASSLSGRDTEAFF	TGTGCCAGCAGTTTATCGGGGCGGGACACTGAAGCTTTCTTT
-	-	TRBJ2-1	TRBV5-1	CASSPAGGYNEQFF	TGCGCCAGCAGCCCGGCCGGGGGTTACAATGAGCAGTTCTTC
-	-	TRBJ2-5	TRBV6-5	CASSSTGVVLETQYF	TGTGCCAGCAGTTCCACGGGGGTCGTTTTGGAGACCCAGTACTTC
-	-	TRBJ1-2	TRBV6-5	CASSEAGYGYTF	TGTGCCAGCAGTGAAGCAGGGTATGGCTACACCTTC
-	TRBD1	TRBJ1-2	TRBV20-1	CSAGDRDGYTF	TGCAGTGCTGGGGACAGAGATGGCTACACCTTC
-	-	TRBJ1-5	TRBV6-5	CASSKGGLRQPQHF	TGTGCCAGCAGTAAAGGAGGGTTGCGGCAGCCCCAGCATTTT
-	-	TRBJ1-3	TRBV4-1	CASSQEDLFSGNTIYF	TGCGCCAGCAGCCAAGAGGACCTTTTCTCTGGAAACACCATATATTTT
-	-	TRBJ1-1	TRBV27	CAGSPGSGNTEAFF	TGTGCCGGCAGTCCGGGGTCGGGTAACACTGAAGCTTTCTTT
once	TRBD1	TRBJ2-1	TRBV7-6	CASSVTGGSYNEQFF	TGTGCCAGCAGCGTAACAGGGGGCTCCTACAATGAGCAGTTCTTC
-	TRBD1	TRBJ2-3	TRBV10-3	CAIRTDRASTDTQYF	TGTGCCATCAGGACCGACAGGGCTTCCACAGATACGCAGTATTTT
-	-	TRBJ2-7	TRBV7-5	CVDLEGQNTYEQYF	TGTGTGGACCTTGAGGGACAGAACACCTACGAGCAGTACTTC
-	-	TRBJ2-1	TRBV21-1	CASSKFGGGPPSYNEQFF	TGTGCCAGCAGCAAATTCGGCGGGGGGCCTCCCTCCTACAATGAGCAGTTCTTC
-	TRBD1	TRBJ2-1	TRBV27	CASSFSGRQGEFF	TGTGCCAGCAGTTTTTCGGGACGACAGGGTGAATTCTTC